The next 23 T cell receptor beta chains were all read from a single sample in a study of T cells expressing NK-cell markers. TCRdb reworked the 5' RACE reads into one entry per CDR3 protein, no DNA. This repertoire includes 350,000 to 500,000 distinct CDR3 sequences. The sequencing sample was made of blood T cells: a sorted CD56 or NKG2C T cell subset, CD4+ or CD8+ T cells, or bulk PBMC T cells (not recorded which). These receptor sequences come from a woman aged 18 to 75 in good health.

The chain combines TRBV7-3 with TRBJ1-3; with no DNA, the TCRdb D assignment of TRBD1 cannot be verified. This CDR3 is 13 amino acids long. Germline CDR1 reads SGHTA; CDR2 reads FQGTGA. CDR3 protein: CASSPRRGDTIYF.

V gene TRBV20-1 combines with J gene TRBJ1-2; TCRdb's D gene call, TRBD1, goes unchecked for lack of DNA. There are 13 residues in the CDR3. Per germline, CDR1 DFQATT and CDR2 SNEGSKA (reference sequence). The chain's CDR3 is CSAEPGQSYGYTF.

The chain links TRBV20-1 to TRBJ2-3; the TCRdb D gene call, TRBD2, has no DNA to confirm it. Germline V gives CDR1 DFQATT, CDR2 SNEGSKA (reference sequence). CDR3 length: 14 residues. The CDR3: CSARASGRTDTQYF.

The J gene is TRBJ2-1, the V gene TRBV5-1; TCRdb selects TRBD2, and the lack of DNA leaves this call unchecked. Germline V gives CDR1 SGHRS, CDR2 YFSETQ. CDR3 length: 16 residues. The CDR3 sequence: CASSLGRLLAGDEQFF.

Here the CDR3 reads CASSYSTTGYSYEQYF. The chain employs TRBV6-5 and TRBJ2-7. Germline assignment: CDR1 MNHEY and CDR2 SVGAGI. The CDR3 extends over 16 amino acids.

The chain recombines TRBV12-3 or TRBV12-4 with TRBJ2-3. This CDR3 has 13 amino acids. The CDR3 region is CASSLDVTDTQYF.

The rearrangement joins TRBV5-1 to TRBJ1-6; TCRdb's D call, TRBD1, is unchecked because there is no DNA. Germline loops: CDR1 SGHRS, CDR2 YFSETQ. The CDR3 is 15 amino acids. This chain's CDR3 is CASSLTGQGGSPLHF. Together with reference TRBV5-1 and TRBJ1-6, the CDR3 gives the full variable domain: KAGVTQTPRYLIKTRGQQVTLSCSPISGHRSVSWYQQTPGQGLQFLFEYFSETQRNKGNFPGRFSGRQFSNSRSEMNVSTLELGDSALYLCASSLTGQGGSPLHFGNGTRLTVT.

This chain uses TRBV5-1 with TRBJ1-5. The CDR3 is 15 amino acids. Per the germline V gene, CDR1 is SGHRS and CDR2 is YFSETQ. The CDR3 sequence is CASSLDDQRYQPQHF.

The chain is built from TRBV20-1 and TRBJ2-1; without DNA, the TCRdb call of TRBD2 cannot be checked. CDR1 and CDR2 from the germline V gene are DFQATT and SNEGSKA (reference sequence). The CDR3 contains 13 residues. This chain's CDR3 is CSAKRDSYNEQFF.

The V gene is TRBV10-3, the J gene TRBJ2-2; no DNA is available, so the TRBD1 call from TCRdb remains unchecked. The CDR3 has 16 amino acids. CDR1 ENHRY and CDR2 SYGVKD come from the germline V gene. CDR3 sequence: CAIRVRDRINTGELFF.

V usage is TRBV20-1 and J usage is TRBJ2-1; the D call of TRBD2 rests on TCRdb alone, since no DNA is present to check it. Germline V gives CDR1 DFQATT, CDR2 SNEGSKA (reference sequence). CDR3 length: 14 amino acids. CDR3 protein: CSAKGRWVYNEQFF.

The rearrangement uses TRBV14 and TRBJ1-1; TCRdb designates TRBD1, a call that cannot be tested without DNA. Germline V gene data show CDR1 as SGHDN and CDR2 as FVKESK. CDR3 length equals 15 residues. The CDR3 loop is CASSQAAGANTEAFF.

The chain employs TRBV20-1 and TRBJ1-2; TCRdb indicates TRBD1, and absent DNA this call remains unverified. This CDR3 contains 14 residues. The germline CDR1 and CDR2 sequences are DFQATT and SNEGSKA (reference sequence). The CDR3 spells CSAPPDRGSNGYTF.

The rearrangement joins TRBV4-1 to TRBJ2-3; the D call of TRBD1 rests on TCRdb alone, since no DNA is present to check it. There are 16 residues in the CDR3. CDR1 is MGHRA, CDR2 YSYEKL, per germline. The chain's CDR3 is CASSQVPRHPTDTQYF.

This rearrangement joins TRBV6-1 to TRBJ1-2; there is no DNA to check the TCRdb D call of TRBD1. CDR1 is MNHNS, CDR2 SASEGT, per germline. The CDR3 covers 17 residues. The chain's CDR3 is CASSELPGQGGNYGYTF.

CDR3 protein: CATSDLGLAEQFF. This chain uses TRBV24-1 with TRBJ2-1; TCRdb lists TRBD2, though no DNA is available to test this call. Germline lookup yields CDR1 KGHDR and CDR2 SFDVKD. This CDR3 comprises 13 residues.

CDR3 protein: CSASPGEGYGYTF. V and J are TRBV20-1 and TRBJ1-2; TCRdb returns TRBD1, unconfirmable since there is no DNA. CDR3 size: 13 residues. Per the germline V gene, CDR1 is DFQATT and CDR2 is SNEGSKA (reference sequence).

V gene TRBV10-2 combines with J gene TRBJ2-3; TCRdb selects TRBD1, and the lack of DNA leaves this call unchecked. The length of the CDR3 is 16 residues. Germline CDR1 reads WSHSY; CDR2 reads SAAADI. CDR3 protein: CASSESTVGRGDTQYF.

The genes are TRBV5-1 and TRBJ2-7. From germline, CDR1 is SGHRS and CDR2 YFSETQ. This CDR3 has 15 residues. Here the CDR3 reads CASSLEERAPHEQYF.

CDR3 residues: CSARAPKSGGTEAFF. The chain recombines TRBV20-1 with TRBJ1-1; lacking DNA, the TRBD1 call made by TCRdb goes unchecked. CDR3 size: 15 residues. CDR1 DFQATT and CDR2 SNEGSKA come from the germline V gene (reference sequence).

The genes are TRBV12-3 or TRBV12-4 and TRBJ1-6; the D gene TCRdb calls, TRBD1, cannot be checked with no DNA. CDR3 length: 14 residues. The CDR3 is CASSFRDMGSPLHF.

The rearrangement links TRBV29-1 to TRBJ2-1; without DNA, the TCRdb call of TRBD2 cannot be checked. This CDR3 has 13 amino acids. The V gene's germline CDR1 is SQVTM and CDR2 ANQGSEA. The CDR3 sequence: CSVWTSPYNEQFF.

This rearrangement joins TRBV6-4 to TRBJ2-3; TCRdb picks TRBD1, but there is no DNA to check that call. This CDR3 has 16 amino acids. Germline CDR1 MRHNA, CDR2 SNTAGT. The CDR3 region is CASSDSGGPLTDTQYF.